This T cell receptor beta chain was recovered during a study of human T cells and chemical hapten exposure. The wider study: Small volume differences among pooled libraries mainly caused per-sample TCR yield variation.

This clonotype was seen more than once but under ten times. Its antigen is not known. The time point here: patch test 2, 6 weeks after DPC sensitization. Treatment in this sample: therapeutic diphenylcyclopropenone sensitization with weekly scalp DPC. This CDR3 spans 12 amino acids. CDR1 and CDR2 from the germline V gene are KGHSH and LQKENI. The V gene lost 0 bases and the J gene lost 8 bases, with 7 bases spanning the gap. Each CDR3 protein gets one entry after TCRdb re-called the RACE reads with MiXCR. This table has tens of thousands of distinct CDR3 sequences, over 9.5% appearing once. Study observations and caveats: Following DPC sensitization, TCRs present above 1 in 1000 frequency showed no change. Controls formed significantly fewer large CDR3 similarity clusters than expanded TCRs did.

This receptor was identified in a woman in her 50s with alopecia areata. Some clones in this sample may be carry-over from other donors' samples. This sequence joins TRBV18 and TRBJ1-2; no reliable D call. Here the sequenced sample was whole blood, taken in connection with sensitization to the hapten diphenylcyclopropenone (DPC). CDR3 loop: CASSPPGQGYTF. In nucleotides, the CDR3 is TGTGCCAGCTCACCACCAGGGCAAGGCTACACCTTC. The full variable domain, its missing parts supplied by reference TRBV18 and TRBJ1-2, is NAGVMQNPRHLVRRRGQEARLRCSPMKGHSHVYWYRQLPEEGLKFMVYLQKENIIDESGMPKERFSAEFPKEGPSILRIQQVVRGDSAAYFCASSPPGQGYTFGSGTRLTVV.